The 2 T cell receptor beta chains listed next were all sequenced from one sample in a study of blood T cell repertoires in COVID-19. Method: immunoSEQ multiplex PCR; TCRdb's copy keeps in-frame clones and lacks some. The sample contains approximately 170,000 clones, roughly 90% of which appear only once. The sequencing sample was made of peripheral blood. These receptors all come from a woman aged 55-70 years with COVID-19, enrolled during active disease.

This clone was seen once. This sequence joins TRBV7-8 and TRBJ1-2, with 12 bases that match TRBD1. The CDR3 has 17 amino acids. Unmatched junction bases numbered 11, after V lost 5 bases and J lost 4 bases. Germline loops: CDR1 SGHVS, CDR2 FQNEAQ. CDR3 nucleotides: TGTGCCAGCAGCATCTTTACGGGACAGGGGGCGTTCTATGGCTACACCTTC. Its translation: CASSIFTGQGAFYGYTF.

This clone was picked up one time. The chain couples TRBV11-2 to TRBJ2-2, with TRBD1 matching over 8 bases. Germline-derived CDR1 and CDR2 are SGHAT and FQNNGV. Trimming cost V 6 bases and J 8 bases; bases outside gene matches: 11. CDR3 size: 15 residues. This CDR3 reads CASSSLQGAAGELFF. CDR3 nucleotides: TGTGCCAGCAGTTCCCTTCAGGGGGCGGCGGGGGAGCTGTTTTTT. The full variable domain, rest sourced from reference TRBV11-2 and TRBJ2-2, is EAGVAQSPRYKIIEKRQSVAFWCNPISGHATLYWYQQILGQGPKLLIQFQNNGVVDDSQLPKDRFSAERLKGVDSTLKIQPAKLEDSAVYLCASSSLQGAAGELFFGEGSRLTVL.